The sequence of this TCR beta chain was determined in a study of cytomegalovirus exposure and HLA in healthy donors. General observations from the study: In a later analysis, an Asian-associated ancestry cluster reportedly showed fewer N-insertions than the approximately 640-donor mean. A missense variant in DCLRE1C was later tied to TCR beta V- and J-gene trimming. HLA-A and HLA-B allele assignments for most subjects were reportedly predicted accurately using TCR beta sequences.

Donors showed nominal health when sampled, although they likely had unrecorded immune exposures. Primers included in the PCR were 60 Vbeta and 13 Jbeta primers. TCRdb's copy holds only in-frame clones and misses some; the assay was immunoSEQ multiplex PCR. Of under 150,000 clones in the sample, about 83% were seen once. In the case of this clone: Its antigen is still unknown.

Specimen: PBMCs. The receptor was derived from a woman in her twenties or thirties in good health and CMV-seronegative.

The CDR3 DNA reads as TGTGCCAGCAGCTTCCAGCGGGAGGGGTACAATGAGCAGTTCTTC. It encodes CASSFQREGYNEQFF. The rearrangement uses TRBV5-4 and TRBJ2-1, with 10 bases matching TRBD2. This CDR3 contains 15 residues. Germline CDR1 reads SGHNT; CDR2 reads YYREEE (reference sequence). With 2 bases clipped from V and 4 bases from J, the junction kept 3 bases outside the gene matches.